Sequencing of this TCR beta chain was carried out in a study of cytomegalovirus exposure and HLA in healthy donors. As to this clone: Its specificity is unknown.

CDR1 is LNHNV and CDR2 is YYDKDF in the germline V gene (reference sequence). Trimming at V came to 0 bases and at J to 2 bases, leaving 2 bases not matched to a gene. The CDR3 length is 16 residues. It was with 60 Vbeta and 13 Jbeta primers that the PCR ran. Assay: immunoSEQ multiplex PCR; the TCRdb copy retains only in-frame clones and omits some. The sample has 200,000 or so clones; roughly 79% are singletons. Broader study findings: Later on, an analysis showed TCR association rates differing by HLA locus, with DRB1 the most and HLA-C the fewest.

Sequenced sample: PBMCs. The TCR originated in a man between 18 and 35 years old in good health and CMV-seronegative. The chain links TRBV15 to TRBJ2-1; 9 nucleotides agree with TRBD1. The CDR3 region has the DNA TGTGCCACCAGCAGAGACCGGGACAGGGCCTACAATGAGCAGTTCTTC. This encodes CATSRDRDRAYNEQFF.